This T cell receptor beta chain was captured in a study of molecular identifiers for immune sequencing clone quantification. There are 15 residues in the CDR3. The germline V gene has CDR1 SGDLS and CDR2 YYNGEE. The V end was cut by 2 bases, the J end by 1 base, with 12 bases between. Sorting recovered naive CD8 T cells on a CD8+CD4-CCR7+CD45RA+ profile. For bulk TCR libraries, previously described methods and listed TCR primers were used. From the PCR reads, TCRdb called clonotypes with MiXCR, one entry per CDR3 protein. The profile shows 490,000 or so distinct CDR3 sequences, 20% to 25% of them singletons.

V gene TRBV9 combines with J gene TRBJ2-5; D perhaps matches TRBD2 (6 bases). Sample: naive CD8+ T cells from blood, with Jurkat cell RNA spiked in. Subset here: FACS-sorted CD8+CD4-CCR7+CD45RA+ naive T cells. The receptor's source is a human donor in good health. Some libraries in this study had Jurkat cell RNA spiked in. CDR3 nucleotides: TGTGCCAGCAGCGTGTCCTACGGGAGCCAAGAGACCCAGTACTTC. Translation gives CASSVSYGSQETQYF.